One and the same sample provided the 13 T cell receptor beta chains below, sequenced in a study of T-cell reconstitution after alpha-beta-depleted transplantation in children. Researchers prepared the TCRbeta library using unique molecular identifiers, the study reports. TCRdb independently ran MiXCR on the PCR reads; one entry per CDR3 protein. The repertoire holds about 110,000 distinct CDR3 sequences, 5.5% to 6.5% seen once, with approximately 25% in the top ten. The starting material was PBMCs, mostly from graft donor cells, obtained 360 days after TCRalphabeta/CD19-depleted stem cell transplant. The receptor set was obtained from a male patient aged 2-15 years who had a stem cell transplant for acute lymphoblastic leukemia, so the T cells may come from the graft donor.

The sample holds many counts of this clonotype. The rearrangement links TRBV29-1 to TRBJ2-1, with TRBD2 as a possible D gene (5 bases). This CDR3 has 16 amino acids. Germline V gene sequence: CDR1 SQVTM, CDR2 ANQGSEA. V gave up 7 bases and J gave up 0 bases, with 19 bases separating them. This CDR3 reads CSALGKRSPSYNEQFF. The CDR3 DNA reads TGCAGCGCTCTCGGCAAGCGGAGTCCCTCCTACAATGAGCAGTTCTTC.

This clonotype has at least ten counts. The chain recombines TRBV29-1 with TRBJ2-3, with 7 bases fitting TRBD2. Germline V lookup: CDR1 SQVTM, CDR2 ANQGSEA. J gave up 9 bases and V 1 base, and 1 base lay outside the gene matches. The CDR3 sequence is 11 residues long. In nucleotides, the CDR3 is TGCAGCGTTGAAGCCGGGGGGACGCAGTATTTT. Translation: CSVEAGGTQYF.

This clonotype was observed at least ten times. The V call is TRBV2, the J call TRBJ2-3; D is perhaps TRBD1 (6 bases). V was shortened by 8 bases and J by 0 bases, with 15 bases between the two germline ends. Germline-derived CDR1 and CDR2 are SNHLY and FYNNEI. This CDR3 has 15 residues. The CDR3 spells CASGSWTASTDTQYF. The CDR3 nucleotides read TGTGCCAGCGGAAGTTGGACAGCTAGCACAGATACGCAGTATTTT.

V is TRBV7-2 and J is TRBJ2-7; D is unclear. V gave up 4 bases and J gave up 0 bases, with 10 bases separating them. CDR1 is SGHTA and CDR2 is FQGNSA in the germline V gene. There are 14 residues in the CDR3. The CDR3 region has the DNA TGTGCCAGCAGCTCCGGGTCTACCTCCTACGAGCAGTACTTC. This encodes CASSSGSTSYEQYF.

This rearrangement joins TRBV7-6 to TRBJ1-5, with 9 bases identical to TRBD1. J lost 4 bases, V lost 4 bases, and 5 bases had no gene match. This CDR3 has 15 residues. The V gene's germline CDR1 is SGHVS and CDR2 FNYEAQ. CDR3 nucleotide sequence: TGTGCCAGCAGCTCGAGGGACAGGGCAAATCAGCCCCAGCATTTT. Its protein product is CASSSRDRANQPQHF.

This clonotype was detected ten times or more. The chain links TRBV12-3 or TRBV12-4 to TRBJ1-2; TRBD1 matches 7 bases. J was trimmed by 2 bases and V by 6 bases; bases with no gene match: 3. The CDR3 has 13 residues. The CDR3 DNA is TGTGCCAGCAGCAAGGGGGCGAACTATGGCTACACCTTC. Translated, it gives CASSKGANYGYTF.

This clonotype was seen many times. This sequence joins TRBV24-1 and TRBJ2-7; TRBD1 matches 7 bases. The CDR3 is made up of 14 amino acids. The germline CDR1 and CDR2 sequences are KGHDR and SFDVKD. The V gene end was trimmed by 3 bases and the J gene end by 4 bases; junction bases not matched to a gene: 5. The CDR3 reads CATSDTRQGYEQYF. The CDR3 bases are TGTGCCACCAGTGATACCCGACAGGGATACGAGCAGTACTTC.

This clonotype was seen ten or more times. The V gene is TRBV20-1, the J gene TRBJ2-3; 9 bases match TRBD1. CDR1 is DFQATT, CDR2 SNEGSKA, per germline (reference sequence). The V segment lost 7 bases and the J segment 4 bases; nucleotides outside the gene matches: 6. The CDR3 spans 13 residues. The CDR3 loop reads CSGPGQGSDTQYF. DNA of the CDR3: TGCAGTGGTCCGGGACAGGGCTCAGATACGCAGTATTTT.

At least ten counts were recorded for this clonotype. The chain couples TRBV20-1 to TRBJ2-3; 9 nucleotides line up with TRBD2. J gave up 5 bases and V 1 base, and 7 bases lay outside the gene matches. This CDR3 comprises 15 residues. Germline V lookup: CDR1 DFQATT, CDR2 SNEGSKA (reference sequence). The CDR3 loop reads CSARGGGRAGDTQYF. Here the CDR3 DNA reads TGCAGTGCTAGAGGCGGCGGGAGGGCCGGAGATACGCAGTATTTT.

In its sample, this clonotype was seen many times. V gene TRBV6-5 combines with J gene TRBJ1-4; TRBD1 agrees at 11 bases. This CDR3 contains 14 residues. Germline CDR1 MNHEY, CDR2 SVGAGI. V shed 2 bases and J 8 bases; nucleotides not matched to a gene: 1. The CDR3 bases are TGTGCCAGCAGTTACGGGACAGGGGGAGAAAAACTGTTTTTT. Its protein is CASSYGTGGEKLFF.

This clonotype has a count of ten or more. The chain has TRBV25-1 and TRBJ2-7; TRBD1 aligns across 12 bases. The junction had 15 bases not matched to a gene; V was cut back by 8 bases and J by 4 bases. CDR3 length equals 17 residues. CDR1 is MGHDK, CDR2 SYGVNS, per germline. The CDR3 nucleotides are TGTGCCAGCGGGGACAGGGGGCATAGCGGGGAGTGTTACGAGCAGTACTTC. The encoded protein is CASGDRGHSGECYEQYF.

This clonotype was recorded many times. The rearrangement uses TRBV7-9 and TRBJ2-7; 11 bases line up with TRBD1. The CDR3 is 14 residues long. Trimming took 4 bases from V and 6 from J; bases not matched to a gene: 5. The germline V gene has CDR1 SEHNR and CDR2 FQNEAQ (reference sequence). CDR3 coding DNA: TGTGCCAGCAGCTCTCCCGGGACAGGGGGCGAGCAGTACTTC. This sequence encodes CASSSPGTGGEQYF.

This clonotype occurred many times. The rearrangement joins TRBV7-9 to TRBJ2-3; a possible D gene is TRBD1 (6 bases). V lost 4 bases to trimming and J lost 3 bases, with 14 bases between them. The CDR3 consists of 15 residues. In germline, CDR1 is SEHNR, CDR2 FQNEAQ (reference sequence). CDR3 sequence: CASSSGGGLTDTQYF. CDR3 in DNA: TGTGCCAGCAGCTCTGGTGGGGGCCTAACAGATACGCAGTATTTT.